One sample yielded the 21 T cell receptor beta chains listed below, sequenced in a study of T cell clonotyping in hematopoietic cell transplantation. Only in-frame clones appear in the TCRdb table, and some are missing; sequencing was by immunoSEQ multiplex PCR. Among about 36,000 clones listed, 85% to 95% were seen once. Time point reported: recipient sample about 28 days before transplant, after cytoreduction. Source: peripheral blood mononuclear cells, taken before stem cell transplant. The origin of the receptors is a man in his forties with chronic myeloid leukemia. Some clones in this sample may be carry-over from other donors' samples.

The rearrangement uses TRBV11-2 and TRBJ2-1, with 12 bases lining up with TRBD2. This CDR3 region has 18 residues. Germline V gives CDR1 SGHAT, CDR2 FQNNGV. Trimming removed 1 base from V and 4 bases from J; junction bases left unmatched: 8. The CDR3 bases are TGTGCCAGCAGCTTAGTGGGACGACTAGCGGGGGTTTACAATGAGCAGTTCTTC. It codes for CASSLVGRLAGVYNEQFF.

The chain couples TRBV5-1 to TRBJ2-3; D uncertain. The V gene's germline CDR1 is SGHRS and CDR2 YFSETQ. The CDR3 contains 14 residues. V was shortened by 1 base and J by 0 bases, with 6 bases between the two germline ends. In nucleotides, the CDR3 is TGCGCCAGCAGCTTGCCACATAGCACAGATACGCAGTATTTT. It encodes CASSLPHSTDTQYF.

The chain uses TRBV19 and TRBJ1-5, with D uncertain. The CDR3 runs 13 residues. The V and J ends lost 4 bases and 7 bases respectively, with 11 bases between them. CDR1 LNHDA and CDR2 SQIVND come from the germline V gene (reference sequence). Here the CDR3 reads CASSTINGQPQHF. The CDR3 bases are TGTGCCAGTAGTACAATAAACGGGCAGCCCCAGCATTTT.

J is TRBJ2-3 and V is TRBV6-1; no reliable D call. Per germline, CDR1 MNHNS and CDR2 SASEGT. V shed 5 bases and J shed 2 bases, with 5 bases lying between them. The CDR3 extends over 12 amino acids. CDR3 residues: CASSPPTDTQYF. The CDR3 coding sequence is TGTGCCAGCAGTCCTCCCACAGATACGCAGTATTTT.

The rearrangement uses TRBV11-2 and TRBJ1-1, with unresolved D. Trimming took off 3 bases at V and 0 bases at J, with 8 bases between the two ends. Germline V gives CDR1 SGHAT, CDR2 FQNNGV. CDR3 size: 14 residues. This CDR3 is CASSLGSMNTEAFF. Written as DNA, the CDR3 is TGTGCCAGCAGCTTGGGCAGTATGAACACTGAAGCTTTCTTT.

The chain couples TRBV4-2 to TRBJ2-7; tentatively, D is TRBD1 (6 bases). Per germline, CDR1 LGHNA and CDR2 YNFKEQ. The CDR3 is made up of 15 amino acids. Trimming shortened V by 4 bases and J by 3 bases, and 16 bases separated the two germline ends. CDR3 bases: TGTGCCAGCAGCCTGGGACAAGGCCCTGACTACGAGCAGTACTTC. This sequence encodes CASSLGQGPDYEQYF.

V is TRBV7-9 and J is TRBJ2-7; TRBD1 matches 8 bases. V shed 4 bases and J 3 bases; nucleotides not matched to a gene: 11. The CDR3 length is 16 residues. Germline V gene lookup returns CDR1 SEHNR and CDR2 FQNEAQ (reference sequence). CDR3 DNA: TGTGCCAGCAGCTCAGGCTACTCCGGACAGGGCTACGAGCAGTACTTC. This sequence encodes CASSSGYSGQGYEQYF.

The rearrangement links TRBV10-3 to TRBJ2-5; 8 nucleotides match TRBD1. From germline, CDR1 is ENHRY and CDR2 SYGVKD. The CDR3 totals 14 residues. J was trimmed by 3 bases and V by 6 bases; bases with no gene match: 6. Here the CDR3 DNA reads TGTGCCATCAGCCGGACAGGGACGGAAGAGACCCAGTACTTC. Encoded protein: CAISRTGTEETQYF.

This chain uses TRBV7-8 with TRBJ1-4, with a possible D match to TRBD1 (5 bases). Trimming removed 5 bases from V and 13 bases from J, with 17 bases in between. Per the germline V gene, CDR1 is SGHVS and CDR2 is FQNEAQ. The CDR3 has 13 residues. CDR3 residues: CASSADGLRGLFF. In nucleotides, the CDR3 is TGTGCCAGCAGCGCGGACGGATTGAGGGGACTGTTTTTT.

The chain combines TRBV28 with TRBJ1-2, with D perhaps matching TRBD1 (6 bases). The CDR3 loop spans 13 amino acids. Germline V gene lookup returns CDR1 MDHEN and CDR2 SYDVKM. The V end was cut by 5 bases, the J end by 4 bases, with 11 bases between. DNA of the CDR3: TGTGCCAGCAGTACAGGGAGTTCCTATGGCTACACCTTC. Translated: CASSTGSSYGYTF.

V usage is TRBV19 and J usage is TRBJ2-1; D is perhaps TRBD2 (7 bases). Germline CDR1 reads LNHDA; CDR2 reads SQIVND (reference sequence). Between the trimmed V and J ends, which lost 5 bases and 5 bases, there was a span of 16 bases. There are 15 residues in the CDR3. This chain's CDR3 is CASSARRGGNNEQFF. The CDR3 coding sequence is TGTGCCAGTAGTGCCAGGAGGGGGGGGAACAATGAGCAGTTCTTC.

The chain's CDR3 is CASSISRAEGNQPQHF. Written as DNA, the CDR3 is TGTGCCAGTAGTATAAGCAGGGCTGAGGGCAATCAGCCCCAGCATTTT. This chain joins TRBV19 and TRBJ1-5, with D perhaps matching TRBD1 (5 bases). Germline V gene data show CDR1 as LNHDA and CDR2 as SQIVND (reference sequence). V lost 2 bases and J 2 bases, leaving 13 bases between the germline ends. This CDR3 spans 16 amino acids.

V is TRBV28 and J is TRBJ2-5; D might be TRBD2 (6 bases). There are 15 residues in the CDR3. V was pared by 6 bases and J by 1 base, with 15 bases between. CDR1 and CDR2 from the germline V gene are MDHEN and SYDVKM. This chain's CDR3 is CASRDYLAAQETQYF. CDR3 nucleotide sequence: TGTGCCAGCAGGGACTACTTGGCAGCCCAAGAGACCCAGTACTTC.

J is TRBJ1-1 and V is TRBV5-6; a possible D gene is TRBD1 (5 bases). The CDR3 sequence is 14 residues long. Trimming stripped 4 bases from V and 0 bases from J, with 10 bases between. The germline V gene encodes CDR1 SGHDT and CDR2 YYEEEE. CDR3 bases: TGTGCCAGCAGCCGGGACCGGGTGAACACTGAAGCTTTCTTT. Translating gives CASSRDRVNTEAFF.

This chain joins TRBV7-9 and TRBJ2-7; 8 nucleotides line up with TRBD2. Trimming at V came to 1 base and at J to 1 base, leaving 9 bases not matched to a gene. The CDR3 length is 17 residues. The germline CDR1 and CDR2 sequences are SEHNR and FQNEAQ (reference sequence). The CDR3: CASSLGSSGAHSYEQYF. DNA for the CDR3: TGTGCCAGCAGCTTAGGTAGTAGCGGGGCCCATTCCTACGAGCAGTACTTC.

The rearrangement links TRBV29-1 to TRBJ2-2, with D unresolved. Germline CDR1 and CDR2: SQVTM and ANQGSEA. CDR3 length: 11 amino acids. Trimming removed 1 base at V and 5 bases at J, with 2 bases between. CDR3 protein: CSVEGTGELFF. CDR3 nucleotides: TGCAGCGTTGAAGGGACCGGGGAGCTGTTTTTT.

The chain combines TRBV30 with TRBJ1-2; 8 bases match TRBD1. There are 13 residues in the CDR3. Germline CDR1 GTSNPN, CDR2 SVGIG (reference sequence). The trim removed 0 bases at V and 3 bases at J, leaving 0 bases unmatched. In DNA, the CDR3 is TGTGCCTGGAGTGTACAGGGGGACTATGGCTACACCTTC. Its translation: CAWSVQGDYGYTF. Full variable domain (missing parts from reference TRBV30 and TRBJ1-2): SQTIHQWPATLVQPVGSPLSLECTVEGTSNPNLYWYRQAAGRGLQLLFYSVGIGQISSEVPQNLSASRPQDRQFILSSKKLLLSDSGFYLCAWSVQGDYGYTFGSGTRLTVV.

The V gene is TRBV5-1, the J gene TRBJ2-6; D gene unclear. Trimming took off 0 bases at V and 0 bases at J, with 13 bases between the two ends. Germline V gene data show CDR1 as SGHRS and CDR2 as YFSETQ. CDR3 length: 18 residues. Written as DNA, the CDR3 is TGCGCCAGCAGCTTGGCGTTGGGCAGGTACTCTGGGGCCAACGTCCTGACTTTC. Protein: CASSLALGRYSGANVLTF.

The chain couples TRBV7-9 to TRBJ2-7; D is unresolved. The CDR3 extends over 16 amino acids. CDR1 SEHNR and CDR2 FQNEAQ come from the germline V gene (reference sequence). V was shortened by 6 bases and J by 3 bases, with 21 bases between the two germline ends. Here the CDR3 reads CASRASGPTDLYEQYF. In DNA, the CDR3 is TGTGCCAGCAGGGCTTCAGGTCCCACAGACCTCTACGAGCAGTACTTC.

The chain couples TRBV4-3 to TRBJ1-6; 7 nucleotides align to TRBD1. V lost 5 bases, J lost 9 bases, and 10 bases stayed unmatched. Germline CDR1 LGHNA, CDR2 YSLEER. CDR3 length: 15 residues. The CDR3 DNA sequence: TGCGCCAGCAGCTCCCTGGGGGACAGCGGTTCACCCCTCCACTTT. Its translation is CASSSLGDSGSPLHF.

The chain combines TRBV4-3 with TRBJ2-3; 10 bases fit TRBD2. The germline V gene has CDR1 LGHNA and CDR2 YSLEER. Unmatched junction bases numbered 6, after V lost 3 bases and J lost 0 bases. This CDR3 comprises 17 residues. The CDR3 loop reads CASSQGRTSGSTDTQYF. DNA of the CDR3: TGCGCCAGCAGCCAGGGGAGGACTAGCGGTAGCACAGATACGCAGTATTTT.